Detailed here is one T cell receptor beta chain. Its specificity is not known. The data were taken from a study of long-term antiretroviral therapy in people with HIV. Overall study findings and caveats: Therapy changes, viral resistance and ART adherence were not documented in the available data.

Runs used v3.0 of the immunoSEQ assay and were done at survey level. The method was immunoSEQ multiplex PCR; TCRdb's version includes in-frame clones alone and lacks a portion of them. This sample has 40,000 to 50,000 clones, with about 95% found just once. Losses at the gene ends were 5 bases for V and 9 bases for J; bases not matched to a gene: 9. This CDR3 has 15 amino acids. In germline, CDR1 is SGHAT, CDR2 FQDESV (reference sequence). Amounts of roughly 0.95-11 million cryopreserved PBMC were held in the samples before DNA extraction. The source material was unsorted PBMCs, sampled roughly 9.4 years after starting antiretroviral therapy. This chain joins TRBV11-1 and TRBJ1-6; 8 bases are shared with TRBD1. The receptor was isolated from a man in his thirties or forties with HIV. The CDR3 loop reads CASSLRTGKSSPLHF. The CDR3 DNA follows: TGTGCCAGCAGCCTCAGGACAGGGAAGAGTTCACCCCTCCACTTT.